This T cell receptor (beta chain) was observed in a study of Tregs in tolerant kidney transplant recipients. Mixed chimerism was transient after nonmyeloablative marrow transplants from related graft donors. Thawed PBMCs were FACS-sorted into unstimulated CD4+CD25+CD127- regulatory T cells, CD4+CD25- non-regulatory cells, CD4 and CD8 cells. CDR1 is ENHRY, CDR2 SYGVKD, per germline. V lost 2 bases and J 2 bases, leaving 6 bases between the germline ends. The CDR3 covers 13 residues. Turning to this clone: This specimen includes other DNA sequences encoding the same CDR3.

Libraries were prepared by immunoSEQ multiplex PCR; TCRdb keeps only in-frame clonotypes and omits some of them. The profile shows roughly 64,000 clones, approximately 87% of them singletons. J is TRBJ2-5 and V is TRBV10-3, with D hard to call. The source material was CD4+ T cells from blood (PBMCs), sampled 6 months after the transplant. The clonotype comes from a human patient who received a combined kidney and bone marrow transplant. Part of the T cell pool may stem from the graft donor. The CDR3 sequence: CAISEALQETQYF. The CDR3, as DNA: TGTGCCATCAGTGAGGCACTTCAAGAGACCCAGTACTTC.